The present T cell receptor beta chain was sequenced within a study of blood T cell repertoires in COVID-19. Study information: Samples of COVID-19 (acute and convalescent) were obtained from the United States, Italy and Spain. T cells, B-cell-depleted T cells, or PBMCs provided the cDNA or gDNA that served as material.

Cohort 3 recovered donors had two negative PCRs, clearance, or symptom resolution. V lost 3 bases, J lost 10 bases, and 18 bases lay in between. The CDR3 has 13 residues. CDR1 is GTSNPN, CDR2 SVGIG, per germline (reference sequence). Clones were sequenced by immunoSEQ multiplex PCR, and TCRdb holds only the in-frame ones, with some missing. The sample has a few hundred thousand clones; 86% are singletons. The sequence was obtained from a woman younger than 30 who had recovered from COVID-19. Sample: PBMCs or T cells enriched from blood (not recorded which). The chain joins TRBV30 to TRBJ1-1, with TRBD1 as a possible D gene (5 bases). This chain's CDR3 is CAWSPSTARGAFF. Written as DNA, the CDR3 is TGTGCCTGGAGCCCCTCGACAGCAAGAGGAGCTTTCTTT.